These 3 T cell receptor beta chains originate from one sample sequenced in a study of T cell responses to AZD1222 COVID-19 vaccine. Some clones are missing from TCRdb's copy, which holds only in-frame ones; the method was immunoSEQ multiplex PCR. The sample has 150,000 to 200,000 clones, 94% seen once; the top ten hold roughly 5.5%. The sample consisted of peripheral blood, taken 28 days after the second AZD1222 dose. These receptors all come from an adult who received the AZD1222 COVID-19 vaccine.

The V gene is TRBV3-1 (or the pseudogene TRBV3-2), the J gene TRBJ1-5, with D unclear. CDR3 length: 13 amino acids. Trimming removed 5 bases from V and 4 bases from J, with 9 bases in between. The germline CDR1 and CDR2 sequences are LGHDT and YNNKEL (reference sequence). The CDR3 region is CASSTSGNQPQHF. The CDR3 coding sequence is TGTGCCAGCAGCACCTCGGGAAATCAGCCCCAGCATTTT.

The rearrangement links TRBV18 to TRBJ2-1; 15 bases are shared with TRBD2. V trimming: 0 bases; J trimming: 8 bases; junction bases outside the gene matches: 2. From germline, CDR1 is KGHSH and CDR2 LQKENI. The CDR3 sequence is 16 residues long. The CDR3 nucleotides read TGTGCCAGCTCACCACCGGGACTAGCGGGAGGCTATGAGCAGTTCTTC. This gives the protein CASSPPGLAGGYEQFF.

The chain is built from TRBV7-6 and TRBJ2-5, with 7 positions matching TRBD2. Trimming cost V 5 bases and J 0 bases; bases outside gene matches: 6. The CDR3 loop spans 15 amino acids. Germline V CDR1 and CDR2: SGHVS, FNYEAQ. The CDR3 protein is CASSPVLAYQETQYF. In DNA, the CDR3 is TGTGCCAGCAGCCCTGTACTAGCGTACCAAGAGACCCAGTACTTC.